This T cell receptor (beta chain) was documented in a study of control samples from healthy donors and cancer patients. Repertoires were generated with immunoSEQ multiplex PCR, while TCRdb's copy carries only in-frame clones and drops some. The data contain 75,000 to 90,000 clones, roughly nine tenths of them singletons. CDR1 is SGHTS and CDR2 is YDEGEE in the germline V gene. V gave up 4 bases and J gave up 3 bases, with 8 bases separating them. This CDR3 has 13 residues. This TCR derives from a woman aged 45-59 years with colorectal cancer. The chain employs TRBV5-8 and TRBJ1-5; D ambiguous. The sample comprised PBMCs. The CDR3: CASSLGANQPQHF. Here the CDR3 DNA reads TGTGCCAGCAGCCTCGGAGCCAATCAGCCCCAGCATTTT.